The 2 T cell receptor beta chains reported below all come from one sample, sequenced in a study of T cell repertoires in cytomegalovirus infection. TCRdb re-called the reads with MiXCR, one entry per CDR3 protein. The repertoire holds roughly 640,000 distinct CDR3 sequences, approximately 24% seen once, with 7% to 9% in the top ten. The sample consisted of CD8+ T cells from PBMCs. These receptor sequences come from a human donor in good health (CMV status not recorded). Some clones in this sample may be carry-over from other donors' samples.

At least ten counts were recorded for this clonotype. This chain joins TRBV7-9 and TRBJ2-5; D gene uncertain. This CDR3 has 12 amino acids. V shed 5 bases and J shed 5 bases, with 9 bases lying between them. CDR1 and CDR2 from the germline V gene are SEHNR and FQNEAQ (reference sequence). Written as DNA, the CDR3 is TGTGCCAGCAGCCCCGGATGGGAGACCCAGTACTTC. Protein sequence: CASSPGWETQYF.

V is TRBV29-1 and J is TRBJ1-2; D gene unclear. The CDR3 length is 14 residues. V lost 4 bases, J lost 4 bases, and 16 bases lay in between. CDR1 SQVTM and CDR2 ANQGSEA come from the germline V gene. In DNA form, the CDR3 reads TGCAGCGTTGCATTGGCCGTAGCTCCCTATGGCTACACCTTC. This codes for CSVALAVAPYGYTF.